Below, one T cell receptor (beta chain) is given with its context. Its antigen is as yet unknown. The data originate from a study of cytomegalovirus exposure and HLA in healthy donors. Primers: 60 Vbeta forward and 13 Jbeta reverse. Assay: immunoSEQ multiplex PCR; the TCRdb copy retains only in-frame clones and omits some. The sample includes about 84,000 clones, around three fifths of them seen just once. Overall study findings and caveats: Cytomegalovirus-associated status was assigned to approximately 160 TCR beta chains. Testing in vitro showed a few CMV-associated chains specific for CMV antigens.

The specimen was PBMCs. The TCR originated in a woman aged 40 to 55 in good health and CMV-seropositive.

The CDR3 spells CASSTIGTGHNQPQHF. In nucleotides, the CDR3 is TGTGCCAGCAGCACTATTGGGACAGGGCACAATCAGCCCCAGCATTTT. The chain uses TRBV6-6 and TRBJ1-5, with 9 bases lining up with TRBD1. Germline V gene lookup returns CDR1 MNHNY and CDR2 SVGAGI (reference sequence). V shed 6 bases and J 3 bases; nucleotides not matched to a gene: 9. The CDR3 length is 16 residues.